The 2 T cell receptor beta chains given below trace back to one sample, sequenced in a study of blood T cell repertoires in COVID-19. Assay used: immunoSEQ multiplex PCR; TCRdb lists only in-frame clones, some missing. The sample contains some 460,000 clones, about 85% of which appear only once. Sequencing was performed on PBMCs or T cells enriched from blood (not recorded which). Receptors were obtained from a woman between 18 and 29 years old with acute COVID-19.

The V and J genes are TRBV27 and TRBJ1-5; D possibly corresponds to TRBD1 (5 bases). The CDR3 totals 13 residues. The V end lost 9 bases, the J end lost 7 bases, and 16 bases lay between the germline ends. Looked up from germline, CDR1 is MNHEY and CDR2 is SMNVEV (reference sequence). DNA of the CDR3: TGTGCCAGTACTGGGGCCCTGGGACAGCCCCAGCATTTT. It specifies CASTGALGQPQHF.

The V and J genes are TRBV5-6 and TRBJ2-5; maybe TRBD1 (5 bases). The CDR3 contains 15 residues. Germline V gene sequence: CDR1 SGHDT, CDR2 YYEEEE. V lost 2 bases, J lost 0 bases, and 11 bases lay in between. The CDR3 bases are TGTGCCAGCAGCTTCAGGGTTGCGAACCAAGAGACCCAGTACTTC. Translating it yields CASSFRVANQETQYF.